The 8 T cell receptor beta chains reported below all come from one sample, sequenced in a study of T cells in women clearing cervical HPV infection. Sequenced by immunoSEQ multiplex PCR; TCRdb stores in-frame clones only, minus some. Its listing shows about 14,000 clones. The material sequenced was blood buffy coat. The receptors here all came from a woman aged 18 to 75 with a cervical HPV16 infection that either progressed to CIN3+ or cleared (not recorded which).

A note on this clone: The read gets to within 3 residues of the CDR3 end, and the germline J gene fills in the rest. V is TRBV6-2 or TRBV6-3 and J is TRBJ2-1; 7 nucleotides line up with TRBD2. From germline, CDR1 is MNHEY and CDR2 SVGEGT. The CDR3 is 17 residues long. Germline trimming cut 0 bases from V and 4 bases from J; bases unmatched to any gene: 9. The CDR3 DNA, read in part, is TGTGCCAGCAGTTACTCTCCCCCTAGCGGCCTTTACAATGAG. The encoded protein is CASSYSPPSGLYNE. The complete CDR3 protein is CASSYSPPSGLYNEQFF.

Turning to this clone: The missing CDR3 end, 3 residues past where the read stops, is filled in from the germline J gene. The chain recombines TRBV6-1 with TRBJ1-6; perhaps TRBD1 as D (6 bases). In germline, CDR1 is MNHNS, CDR2 SASEGT. The V end was cut by 4 bases, the J end by 10 bases, with 20 bases between. CDR3 size: 16 residues. CDR3: CASSVLNRAGGSPLHF. Incomplete CDR3 DNA: TGTGCCAGCAGTGTATTAAACAGGGCCGGGGGGTCACCC.

On this clone itself: The read comes to an end 3 residues before the CDR3 does, leaving the germline J gene to fill in the end. V usage is TRBV2 and J usage is TRBJ2-2; the D gene could be TRBD1 or TRBD2 (6 bases each). CDR3 length equals 12 residues. Trimming shortened V by 8 bases and J by 4 bases, and 8 bases separated the two germline ends. CDR1 SNHLY and CDR2 FYNNEI come from the germline V gene. The CDR3 loop reads CASGGGTGELFF. Incomplete CDR3 DNA: TGTGCCAGCGGAGGGGGCACCGGGGAG.

This clone counts as medium-sized by frequency. With the read ending 3 residues before the CDR3 end, the germline J gene is used to fill in that end. J is TRBJ2-6 and V is TRBV19; a weak D match, TRBD1 (5 bases). Germline-derived CDR1 and CDR2 are LNHDA and SQIVND (reference sequence). The CDR3 sequence is 15 residues long. The ends were cut back, 10 bases at V and 0 bases at J, with 13 bases in the middle. The sequenced CDR3 bases are TGTGCCACCAGGGCGATCCCCTCTGGGGCCAACGTC. It yields the protein CATRAIPSGANV. The whole CDR3 sequence is CATRAIPSGANVLTF.

About this clone: The read ends 3 residues before the CDR3 terminus; that terminus is restored from the germline J gene. This sequence joins TRBV7-3 and TRBJ1-2; 8 nucleotides align to TRBD1. V gave up 5 bases and J gave up 4 bases; unmatched junction bases: 12. Germline V CDR1 and CDR2: SGHTA, FQGTGA. This CDR3 contains 16 residues. The CDR3 bases that were read are TGTGCCAGCAGCGACAGTACAGGGGGTGACCTCTATGGC. The encoded protein is CASSDSTGGDLYG. The full CDR3 protein reads CASSDSTGGDLYGYTF.

In the case of this clone: The read ends 3 residues shy of where the CDR3 ends; the end is completed using the germline J gene. The rearrangement links TRBV7-2 to TRBJ1-6; 8 bases are shared with TRBD1. The V segment lost 5 bases and the J segment 7 bases; nucleotides outside the gene matches: 7. Germline V gives CDR1 SGHTA, CDR2 FQGNSA. CDR3 length: 15 residues. The CDR3 region is CASSPARQGNSPLHF. Partial CDR3 DNA: TGTGCCAGCAGCCCAGCTCGACAGGGGAATTCACCC.

Turning to this clone: The read falls 3 residues short of the CDR3 end, and the missing part is taken from the germline J gene. The chain uses TRBV9 and TRBJ1-5; no definite D call. Deletions cut 0 bases from V and 1 base from J, with 5 bases between. Germline-derived CDR1 and CDR2 are SGDLS and YYNGEE. CDR3 length: 14 residues. CDR3 DNA, as far as it was read: TGTGCCAGCAGCGTAGCTGGCAGCAATCAGCCC. This codes for CASSVAGSNQP. The full CDR3 is CASSVAGSNQPQHF.

To note about this clone: The observed sequence ends 3 residues before the CDR3 terminus, with the missing tail filled in from the germline J gene. The genes are TRBV3-1 (or the pseudogene TRBV3-2) and TRBJ1-4; TRBD1 might be the D (6 bases). This CDR3 region has 16 residues. Germline assignment: CDR1 LGHDT and CDR2 YNNKEL (reference sequence). The V end lost 2 bases, the J end lost 4 bases, and 14 bases lay between the germline ends. CDR3 sequence: CASSQRPGQSNEKLFF. The sequenced CDR3 bases are TGTGCCAGCAGCCAAAGGCCGGGACAAAGTAATGAAAAA.